This T cell receptor beta chain was retrieved from a study of Ad26.COV2.S vaccination and SARS-CoV-2 variants. The overall study: A COV1001 Ad26.COV2.S trial-arm participant provided the sample.

As concerns this clone: Its antigen is not identified.

Clones were read by immunoSEQ multiplex PCR, and TCRdb kept only the in-frame ones, dropping some. There are approximately 400,000 clones in the sample; 83% occur only once, and 7% to 9.5% lies in the top ten. The study, taken as a whole, reports: Quantification of TCR breadth and depth may have yielded underestimates of total T cell responses. Reports say spike-specific CD8+ and CD4+ T cell responses covered substantial breadth after vaccination.

Deletions cut 6 bases from V and 6 bases from J, with 8 bases between. CDR3 length equals 12 residues. Germline loops: CDR1 SNHLY, CDR2 FYNNEI. Indicated treatment: roughly 20 received Ad26.COV2.S at low or high dose, single or two shots; a few received placebo; per-sample allocation not given. Sampling happened 63 days after the first vaccine or placebo injection. Participants' vaccine, an Ad26 vector, delivered Wuhan-strain SARS-CoV-2 spike. The V gene is TRBV2, the J gene TRBJ2-2; D call uncertain. The sequencing used peripheral blood, collected in a trial of Ad26.COV2.S vaccine versus placebo. The sequence was obtained from a person between 18 and 60 years old who received the Ad26.COV2.S COVID-19 vaccine or a placebo. The CDR3, as DNA: TGTGCCAGCAGGACCGATGCCGGGGAGCTGTTTTTT. Protein sequence: CASRTDAGELFF.